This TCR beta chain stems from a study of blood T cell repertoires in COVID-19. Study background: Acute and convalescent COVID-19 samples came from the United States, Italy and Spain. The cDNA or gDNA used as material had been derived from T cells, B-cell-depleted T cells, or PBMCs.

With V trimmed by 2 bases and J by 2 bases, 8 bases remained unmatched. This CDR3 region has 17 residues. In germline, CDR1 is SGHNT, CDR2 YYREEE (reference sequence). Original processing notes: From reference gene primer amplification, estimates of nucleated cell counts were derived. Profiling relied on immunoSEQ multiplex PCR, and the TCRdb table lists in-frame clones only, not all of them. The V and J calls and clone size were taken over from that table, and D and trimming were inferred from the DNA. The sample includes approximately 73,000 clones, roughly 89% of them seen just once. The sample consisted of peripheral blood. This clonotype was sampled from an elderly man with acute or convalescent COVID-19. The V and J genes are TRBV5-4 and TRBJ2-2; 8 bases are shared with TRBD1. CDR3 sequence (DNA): TGTGCCAGCAGCTTCCCTCCCGGACAGGGAAACACCGGGGAGCTGTTTTTT. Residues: CASSFPPGQGNTGELFF.